The source of this T cell receptor beta chain is a study of T cell repertoires in cytomegalovirus infection. Study-level information: The public TCR beta signatures pointed to both CMV infection and matching HLA type.

MiXCR, run by TCRdb on the reads, gives a single entry per CDR3 protein. The sample lists around 570,000 distinct CDR3 sequences; about 40% were seen once. The CDR3 totals 14 residues. Germline CDR1 is MNHNY and CDR2 is SVGAGI (reference sequence). Trimming took 0 bases from V and 1 from J, leaving 6 bases between them. This clonotype has more than one count but fewer than ten. What it recognizes is unknown. The sample here was cultured PBMCs, taken from culture after CMV antigen stimulation. The chain links TRBV6-6 to TRBJ1-1; D call uncertain. The TCR sequence derives from a human donor in good health (CMV status not recorded). Some clones in this sample may be carry-over from other donors' samples. DNA of the CDR3: TGTGCCAGCAGTTACTCGGCACAGAACACTGAAGCTTTCTTT. This translates into CASSYSAQNTEAFF.